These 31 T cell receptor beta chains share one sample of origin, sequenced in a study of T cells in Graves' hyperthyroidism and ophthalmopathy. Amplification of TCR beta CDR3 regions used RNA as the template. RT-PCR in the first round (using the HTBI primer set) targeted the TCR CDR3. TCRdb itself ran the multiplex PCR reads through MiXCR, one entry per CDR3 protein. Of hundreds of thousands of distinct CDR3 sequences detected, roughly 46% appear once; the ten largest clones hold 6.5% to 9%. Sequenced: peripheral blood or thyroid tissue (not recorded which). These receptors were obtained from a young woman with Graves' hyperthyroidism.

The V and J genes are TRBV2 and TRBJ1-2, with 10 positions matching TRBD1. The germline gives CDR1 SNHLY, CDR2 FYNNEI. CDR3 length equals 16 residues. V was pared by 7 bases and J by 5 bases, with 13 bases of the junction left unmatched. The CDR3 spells CASNLADRGFRYGYTF. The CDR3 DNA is TGTGCCAGCAACCTCGCGGACAGGGGGTTTCGGTATGGCTACACCTTC.

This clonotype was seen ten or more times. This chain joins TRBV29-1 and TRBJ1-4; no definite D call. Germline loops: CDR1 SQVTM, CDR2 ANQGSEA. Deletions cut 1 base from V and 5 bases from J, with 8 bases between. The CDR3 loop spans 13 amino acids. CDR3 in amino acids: CSVEAPQNEKLFF. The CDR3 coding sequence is TGCAGCGTTGAAGCCCCACAGAATGAAAAACTGTTTTTT.

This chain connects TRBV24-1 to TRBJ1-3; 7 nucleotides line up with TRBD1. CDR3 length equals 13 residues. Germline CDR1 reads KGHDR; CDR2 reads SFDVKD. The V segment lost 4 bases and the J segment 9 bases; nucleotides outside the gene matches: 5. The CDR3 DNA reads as TGTGCCACCAGTGACACCCGGGACAGCACCATATATTTT. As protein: CATSDTRDSTIYF.

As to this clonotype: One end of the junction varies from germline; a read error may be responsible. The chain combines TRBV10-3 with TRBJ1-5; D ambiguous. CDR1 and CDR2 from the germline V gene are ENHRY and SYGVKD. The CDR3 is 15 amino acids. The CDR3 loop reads CASSYVPLANQPQHF. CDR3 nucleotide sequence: TGTGCCAGCAGTTACGTCCCGTTGGCCAATCAGCCCCAGCATTTT.

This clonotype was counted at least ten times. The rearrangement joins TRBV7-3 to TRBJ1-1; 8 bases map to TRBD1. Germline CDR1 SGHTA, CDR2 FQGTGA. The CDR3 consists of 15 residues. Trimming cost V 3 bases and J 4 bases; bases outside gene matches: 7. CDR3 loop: CASSFLDRGGTEAFF. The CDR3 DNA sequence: TGTGCCAGCAGCTTCCTTGACAGGGGAGGCACTGAAGCTTTCTTT. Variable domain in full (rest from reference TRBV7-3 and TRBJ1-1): GAGVSQTPSNKVTEKGKYVELRCDPISGHTALYWYRQSLGQGPEFLIYFQGTGAADDSGLPNDRFFAVRPEGSVSTLKIQRTERGDSAVYLCASSFLDRGGTEAFFGQGTRLTVV.

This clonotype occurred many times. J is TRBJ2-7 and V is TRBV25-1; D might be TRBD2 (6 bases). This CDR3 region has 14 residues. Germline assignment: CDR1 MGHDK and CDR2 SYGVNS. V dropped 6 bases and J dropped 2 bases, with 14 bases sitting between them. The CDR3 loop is CASSSSTSTYEQYF. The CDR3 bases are TGTGCCAGCAGCTCCTCGACTAGTACCTACGAGCAGTACTTC.

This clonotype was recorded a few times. This chain's CDR3 is CASSLAQGHEQYF. CDR3 nucleotides: TGTGCCAGCAGTTTAGCGCAAGGCCACGAGCAGTACTTC. The chain employs TRBV12-3 or TRBV12-4 and TRBJ2-7; no reliable D call. Trimming removed 0 bases at V and 5 bases at J, with 8 bases between. The CDR3 is made up of 13 amino acids.

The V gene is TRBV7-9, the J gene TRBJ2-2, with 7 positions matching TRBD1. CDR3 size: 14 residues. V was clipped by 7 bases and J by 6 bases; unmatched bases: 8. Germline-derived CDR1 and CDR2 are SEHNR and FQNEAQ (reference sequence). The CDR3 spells CASITGQAAGELFF. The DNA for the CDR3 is TGTGCCAGCATTACCGGACAGGCGGCCGGGGAGCTGTTTTTT. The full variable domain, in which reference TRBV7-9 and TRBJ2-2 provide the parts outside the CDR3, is DTGVSQNPRHKITKRGQNVTFRCDPISEHNRLYWYRQTLGQGPEFLTYFQNEAQLEKSRLLSDRFSAERPKGSFSTLEIQRTEQGDSAMYLCASITGQAAGELFFGEGSRLTVL.

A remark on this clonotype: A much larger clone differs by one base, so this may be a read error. The CDR3 nucleotides read TGTGCCATCAGTGTAGGACAGGGAGGTCAGCCCCAGCATTTT. This gives the protein CAISVGQGGQPQHF. The gene calls are TRBV10-3 and TRBJ1-5, with TRBD1 matching 8 bases. Per germline, CDR1 ENHRY and CDR2 SYGVKD. The CDR3 consists of 14 residues. V shed 4 bases and J 6 bases; nucleotides not matched to a gene: 5.

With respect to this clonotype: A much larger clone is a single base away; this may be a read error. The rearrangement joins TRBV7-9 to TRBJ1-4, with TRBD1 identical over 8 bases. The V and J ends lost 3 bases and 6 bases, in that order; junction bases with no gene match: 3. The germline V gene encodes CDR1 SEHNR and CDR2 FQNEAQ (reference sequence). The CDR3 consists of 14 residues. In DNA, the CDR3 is TGTGCCAGCAGCTTGACAGGGGTTGATGAAAAACTGTTTTTT. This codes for CASSLTGVDEKLFF.

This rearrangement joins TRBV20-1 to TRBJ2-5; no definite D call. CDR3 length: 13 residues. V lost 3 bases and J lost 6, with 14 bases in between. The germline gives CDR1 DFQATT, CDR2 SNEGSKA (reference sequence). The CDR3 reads CSARNGPRKTQYF. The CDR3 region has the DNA TGCAGTGCTAGGAACGGACCGAGGAAGACCCAGTACTTC.

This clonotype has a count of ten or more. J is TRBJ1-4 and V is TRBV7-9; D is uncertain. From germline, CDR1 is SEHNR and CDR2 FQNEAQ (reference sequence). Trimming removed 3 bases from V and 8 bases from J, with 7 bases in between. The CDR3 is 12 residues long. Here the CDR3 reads CASSFDTEKLFF. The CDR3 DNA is TGTGCCAGCAGCTTTGATACCGAAAAACTGTTTTTT.

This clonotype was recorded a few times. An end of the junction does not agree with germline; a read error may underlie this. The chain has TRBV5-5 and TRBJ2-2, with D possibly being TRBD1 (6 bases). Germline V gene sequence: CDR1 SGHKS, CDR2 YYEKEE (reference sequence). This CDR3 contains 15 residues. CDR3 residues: CASSHGQRATGELFF. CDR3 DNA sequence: TGCGCCAGCAGCCACGGACAGCGAGCGACCGGGGAGCTGTTTTTT.

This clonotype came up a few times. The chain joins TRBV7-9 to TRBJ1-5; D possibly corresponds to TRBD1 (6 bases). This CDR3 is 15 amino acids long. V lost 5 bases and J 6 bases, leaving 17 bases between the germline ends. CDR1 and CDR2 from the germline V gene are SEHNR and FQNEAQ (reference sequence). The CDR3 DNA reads TGTGCCAGCAGCCAGGAATACAGGGATGGTCAGCCCCAGCATTTT. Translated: CASSQEYRDGQPQHF.

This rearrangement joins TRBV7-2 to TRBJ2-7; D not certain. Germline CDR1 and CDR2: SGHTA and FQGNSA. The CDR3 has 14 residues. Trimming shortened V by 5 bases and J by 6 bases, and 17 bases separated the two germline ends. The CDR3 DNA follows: TGTGCCAGCAGCCAGAGATCTCTGGGTTCCGAGCAGTACTTC. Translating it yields CASSQRSLGSEQYF.

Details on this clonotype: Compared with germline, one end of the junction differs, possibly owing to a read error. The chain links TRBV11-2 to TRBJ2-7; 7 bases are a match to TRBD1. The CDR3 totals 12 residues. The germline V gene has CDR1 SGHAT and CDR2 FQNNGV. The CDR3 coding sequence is TGCGCCAGCAGCCATACAGGGGCCGAGCAGTACTTC. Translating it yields CASSHTGAEQYF.

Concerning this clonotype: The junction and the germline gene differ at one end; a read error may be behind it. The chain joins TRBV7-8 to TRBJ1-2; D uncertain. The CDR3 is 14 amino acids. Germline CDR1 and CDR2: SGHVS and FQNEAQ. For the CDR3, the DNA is TGTGCCAGCAGCTTAGAGGTTGGCAGAGATGGCCACACCTTC. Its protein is CASSLEVGRDGHTF.

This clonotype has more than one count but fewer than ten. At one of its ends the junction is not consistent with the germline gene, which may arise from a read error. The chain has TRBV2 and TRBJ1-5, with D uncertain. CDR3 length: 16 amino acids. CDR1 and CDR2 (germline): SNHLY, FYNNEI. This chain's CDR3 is CASSESFVRSNQPQHF. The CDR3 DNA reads TGCGCCAGCAGTGAGTCGTTTGTGCGGAGCAATCAGCCCCAGCATTTT. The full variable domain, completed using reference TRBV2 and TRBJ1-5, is EPEVTQTPSHQVTQMGQEVILRCVPISNHLYFYWYRQILGQKVEFLVSFYNNEISEKSEIFDDQFSVERPDGSNFTLKIRSTKLEDSAMYFCASSESFVRSNQPQHFGDGTRLSIL.

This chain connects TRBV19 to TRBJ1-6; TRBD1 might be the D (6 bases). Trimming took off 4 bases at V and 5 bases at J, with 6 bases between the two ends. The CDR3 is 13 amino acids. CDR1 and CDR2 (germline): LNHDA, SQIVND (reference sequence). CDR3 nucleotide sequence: TGTGCCAGTAGTACAGGGGATAATTCACCCCTCCACTTT. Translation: CASSTGDNSPLHF.

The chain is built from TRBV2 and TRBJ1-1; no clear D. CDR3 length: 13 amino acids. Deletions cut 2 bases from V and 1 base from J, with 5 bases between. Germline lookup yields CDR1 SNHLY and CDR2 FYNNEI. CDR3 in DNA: TGTGCCAGCAGTGAACTAGAGAACACTGAAGCTTTCTTT. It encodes CASSELENTEAFF.

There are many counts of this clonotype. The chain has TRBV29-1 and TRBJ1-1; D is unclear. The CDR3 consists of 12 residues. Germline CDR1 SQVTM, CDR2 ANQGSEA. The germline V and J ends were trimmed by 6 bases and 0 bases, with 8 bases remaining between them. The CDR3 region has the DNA TGCAGCGTCATGACACTGAACACTGAAGCTTTCTTT. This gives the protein CSVMTLNTEAFF.

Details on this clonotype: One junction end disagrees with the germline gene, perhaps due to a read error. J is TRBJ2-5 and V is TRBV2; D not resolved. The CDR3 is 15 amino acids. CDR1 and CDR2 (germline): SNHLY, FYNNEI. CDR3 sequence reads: CASSDLMGSGEAQYF. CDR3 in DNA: TGTGCCAGCAGTGATTTAATGGGCTCCGGAGAGGCCCAGTACTTC.

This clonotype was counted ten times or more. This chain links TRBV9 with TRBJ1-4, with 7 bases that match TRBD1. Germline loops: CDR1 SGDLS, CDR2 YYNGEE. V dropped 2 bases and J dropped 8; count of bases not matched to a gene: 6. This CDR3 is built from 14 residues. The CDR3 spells CASSVTGNNEKLFF. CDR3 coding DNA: TGTGCCAGCAGCGTGACAGGGAACAACGAAAAACTGTTTTTT.

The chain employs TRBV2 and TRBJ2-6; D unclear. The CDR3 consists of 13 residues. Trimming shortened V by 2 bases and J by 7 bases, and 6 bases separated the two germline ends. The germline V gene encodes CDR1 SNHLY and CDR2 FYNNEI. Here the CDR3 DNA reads TGTGCCAGCAGTGAAATGAGTGCCAACGTCCTGACTTTC. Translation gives CASSEMSANVLTF.

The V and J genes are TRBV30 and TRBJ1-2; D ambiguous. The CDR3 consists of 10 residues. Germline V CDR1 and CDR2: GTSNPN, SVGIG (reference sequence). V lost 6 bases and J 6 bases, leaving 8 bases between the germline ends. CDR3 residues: CACRRDGYTF. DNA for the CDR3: TGTGCCTGCCGACGAGATGGCTACACCTTC.

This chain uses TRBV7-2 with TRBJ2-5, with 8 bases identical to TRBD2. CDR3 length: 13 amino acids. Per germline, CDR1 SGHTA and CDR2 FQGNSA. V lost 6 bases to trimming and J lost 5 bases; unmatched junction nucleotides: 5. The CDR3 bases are TGTGCCAGCAGAACGACTAGCGATGAGACCCAGTACTTC. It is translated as CASRTTSDETQYF. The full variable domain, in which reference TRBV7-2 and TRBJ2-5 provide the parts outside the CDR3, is GAGVSQSPSNKVTEKGKDVELRCDPISGHTALYWYRQSLGQGLEFLIYFQGNSAPDKSGLPSDRFSAERTGGSVSTLTIQRTQQEDSAVYLCASRTTSDETQYFGPGTRLLVL.

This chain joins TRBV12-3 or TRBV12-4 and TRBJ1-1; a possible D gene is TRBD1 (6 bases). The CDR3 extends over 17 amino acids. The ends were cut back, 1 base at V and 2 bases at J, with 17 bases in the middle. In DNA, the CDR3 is TGTGCCAGCAGTTTAGTCAGGGGAAGGGGTCGAAACACTGAAGCTTTCTTT. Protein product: CASSLVRGRGRNTEAFF.

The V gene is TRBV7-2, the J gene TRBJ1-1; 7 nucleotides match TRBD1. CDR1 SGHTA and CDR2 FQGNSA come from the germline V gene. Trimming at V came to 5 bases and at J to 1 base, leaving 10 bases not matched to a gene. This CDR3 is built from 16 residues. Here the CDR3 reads CASSLTPGQTNTEAFF. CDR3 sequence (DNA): TGTGCCAGCAGCCTAACACCGGGACAGACGAACACTGAAGCTTTCTTT.

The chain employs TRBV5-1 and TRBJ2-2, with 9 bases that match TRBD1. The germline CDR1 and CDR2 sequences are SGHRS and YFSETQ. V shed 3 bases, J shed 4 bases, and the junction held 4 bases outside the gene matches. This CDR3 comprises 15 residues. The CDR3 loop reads CASSWTGDFTGELFF. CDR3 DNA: TGCGCCAGCAGCTGGACAGGGGATTTCACCGGGGAGCTGTTTTTT.

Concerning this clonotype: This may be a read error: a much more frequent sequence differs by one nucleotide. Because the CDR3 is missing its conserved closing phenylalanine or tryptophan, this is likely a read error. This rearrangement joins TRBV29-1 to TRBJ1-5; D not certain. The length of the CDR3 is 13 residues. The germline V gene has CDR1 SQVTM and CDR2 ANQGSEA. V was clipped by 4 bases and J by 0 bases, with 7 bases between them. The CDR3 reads CSVGADSNQPQHL. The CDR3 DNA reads TGCAGCGTTGGGGCGGATAGCAATCAGCCCCAGCATCTT.

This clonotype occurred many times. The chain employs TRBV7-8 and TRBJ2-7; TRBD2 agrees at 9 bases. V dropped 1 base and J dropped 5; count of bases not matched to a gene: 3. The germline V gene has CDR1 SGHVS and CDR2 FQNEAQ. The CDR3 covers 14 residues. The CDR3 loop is CASSLEGTSNEQYF. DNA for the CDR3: TGTGCCAGCAGCTTAGAAGGGACTAGCAACGAGCAGTACTTC. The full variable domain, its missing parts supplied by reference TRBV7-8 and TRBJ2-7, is GAGVSQSPRYKVAKRGQDVALRCDPISGHVSLFWYQQALGQGPEFLTYFQNEAQLDKSGLPSDRFFAERPEGSVSTLKIQRTQQEDSAVYLCASSLEGTSNEQYFGPGTRLTVT.